The 20 T cell receptor beta chains reported below all come from one sample, sequenced in a study of T-cell memory formation after mild COVID-19. TCRdb analysed the 5' RACE reads with MiXCR anew, one entry per CDR3 protein. Of fewer than 650,000 distinct CDR3 sequences in the sample, 15% to 20% were seen once. The sample was PBMCs or a T cell subset sorted from them (not recorded which). The source is an adult woman who had mild COVID-19 (a few samples of this study predate the infection). Cell type and time point are not known.

This clonotype was detected only a few times. V usage is TRBV2 and J usage is TRBJ2-3; D is perhaps TRBD1 or TRBD2 (5 bases each). Germline assignment: CDR1 SNHLY and CDR2 FYNNEI. V was trimmed by 4 bases and J by 4 bases, leaving 9 bases between them. The CDR3 has 13 amino acids. In DNA, the CDR3 is TGTGCCAGCAGTGGAGGGGCCGCAGATACGCAGTATTTT. Translating gives CASSGGAADTQYF.

This clonotype was counted many times. The gene calls are TRBV7-6 and TRBJ1-5; D is ambiguous. Germline loops: CDR1 SGHVS, CDR2 FNYEAQ. The CDR3 contains 17 residues. Trimming removed 2 bases at V and 0 bases at J, with 14 bases between. CDR3: CASSLSQPGFSNQPQHF. The CDR3 DNA is TGTGCCAGCAGCTTATCACAACCAGGATTTAGCAATCAGCCCCAGCATTTT.

This clonotype was seen a handful of times. The genes are TRBV7-2 and TRBJ2-7, with a tentative D call TRBD2 (6 bases). The V gene lost 5 bases and the J gene lost 3 bases, with 17 bases spanning the gap. The CDR3 totals 15 residues. Germline CDR1 is SGHTA and CDR2 is FQGNSA. This CDR3 is CASSSGPGLSYEQYF. As DNA, the CDR3 is TGTGCCAGCAGCAGTGGCCCGGGACTGAGCTACGAGCAGTACTTC.

This sequence joins TRBV7-9 and TRBJ1-5; D remains unclear. Germline V CDR1 and CDR2: SEHNR, FQNEAQ (reference sequence). V was shortened by 3 bases and J by 6 bases, with 9 bases between the two germline ends. The CDR3 length is 13 residues. CDR3 loop: CASSLAPPQPQHF. CDR3 sequence (DNA): TGTGCCAGCAGCTTGGCCCCCCCTCAGCCCCAGCATTTT.

This clonotype occurred a few times. The chain carries TRBV7-6 and TRBJ1-1; D is unclear. The CDR3 has 13 residues. Looked up from germline, CDR1 is SGHVS and CDR2 is FNYEAQ. This CDR3 reads CASKGGLNTEAFF. The CDR3 DNA reads TGTGCTTCCAAGGGCGGTTTGAACACTGAAGCTTTCTTT.

The chain joins TRBV2 to TRBJ1-4, with D possibly being TRBD1 (5 bases). CDR3 length: 15 residues. Deletions cut 3 bases from V and 4 bases from J, with 12 bases between. Germline CDR1 is SNHLY and CDR2 is FYNNEI. The CDR3 DNA reads as TGTGCCAGCAGTGAGGAAAACAGGCTTAATGAAAAACTGTTTTTT. It codes for CASSEENRLNEKLFF.

The rearrangement uses TRBV9 and TRBJ1-2, with a possible D match to TRBD1 (6 bases). This CDR3 is built from 15 residues. Germline V gene lookup returns CDR1 SGDLS and CDR2 YYNGEE. The V end lost 0 bases, the J end lost 6 bases, and 15 bases lay between the germline ends. The CDR3 DNA sequence: TGTGCCAGCAGCGTAGGATTACAGGGTTTCGATGGCTACACCTTC. It encodes CASSVGLQGFDGYTF.

The rearrangement joins TRBV29-1 to TRBJ2-7; unclear D gene. From germline, CDR1 is SQVTM and CDR2 ANQGSEA. The CDR3 consists of 12 residues. Between the trimmed V and J ends, which lost 4 bases and 3 bases, there was a span of 10 bases. The CDR3 sequence: CSVAVLNYEQYF. CDR3 nucleotide sequence: TGCAGCGTTGCCGTCCTTAACTACGAGCAGTACTTC.

This rearrangement joins TRBV4-3 to TRBJ2-7, with 8 bases fitting TRBD2. Per the germline V gene, CDR1 is LGHNA and CDR2 is YSLEER. This CDR3 has 16 amino acids. With V trimmed by 0 bases and J by 2 bases, 6 bases remained unmatched. CDR3: CASSQDITSGAYEQYF. In DNA, the CDR3 is TGCGCCAGCAGCCAAGATATAACTAGCGGAGCCTACGAGCAGTACTTC.

In its sample, this clonotype was seen many times. This chain joins TRBV24-1 and TRBJ2-1; 7 nucleotides match TRBD1. The germline V gene has CDR1 KGHDR and CDR2 SFDVKD. The J segment lost 0 bases and the V segment lost 4 bases, leaving 11 bases of the junction unmatched. This CDR3 contains 18 residues. The CDR3 DNA reads TGTGCCACCAGTGACCCCCAGGGGGATGGGGGCTCCTACAATGAGCAGTTCTTC. This translates into CATSDPQGDGGSYNEQFF.

Only a few counts were recorded for this clonotype. The genes are TRBV20-1 and TRBJ1-6; D might be TRBD1 (5 bases). The germline gives CDR1 DFQATT, CDR2 SNEGSKA (reference sequence). V lost 6 bases and J 13 bases, leaving 19 bases between the germline ends. CDR3 length: 13 amino acids. The CDR3 protein is CSAKAAGSDPLHF. The CDR3 nucleotides read TGCAGTGCGAAGGCGGCAGGGAGTGATCCCCTCCACTTT.

This clonotype was observed a few times. The rearrangement uses TRBV20-1 and TRBJ2-1; the match to TRBD2 covers 9 bases. With 3 bases clipped from V and 0 bases from J, the junction kept 6 bases outside the gene matches. Germline V gene data show CDR1 as DFQATT and CDR2 as SNEGSKA (reference sequence). The CDR3 consists of 16 residues. This chain's CDR3 is CSASMREGLSYNEQFF. Here the CDR3 DNA reads TGCAGTGCTAGTATGCGGGAGGGCCTCTCCTACAATGAGCAGTTCTTC.

V usage is TRBV5-1 and J usage is TRBJ2-7; 8 bases match TRBD2. From germline, CDR1 is SGHRS and CDR2 YFSETQ. V was pared by 7 bases and J by 3 bases, with 9 bases of the junction left unmatched. The CDR3 is 14 residues long. The chain's CDR3 is CASGRTSPDYEQYF. The CDR3 region has the DNA TGCGCCAGCGGAAGGACTAGCCCCGACTACGAGCAGTACTTC.

V usage is TRBV7-2 and J usage is TRBJ2-3, with 8 positions matching TRBD2. The V and J ends lost 5 bases and 5 bases, in that order; junction bases with no gene match: 6. CDR3 length: 14 amino acids. CDR1 is SGHTA, CDR2 FQGNSA, per germline. The CDR3 DNA is TGTGCCAGCAGCCCGACTAGCGAAGGAGATACGCAGTATTTT. It codes for CASSPTSEGDTQYF.

The chain uses TRBV30 and TRBJ2-1, with TRBD2 matching 8 bases. The CDR3 covers 15 residues. Looked up from germline, CDR1 is GTSNPN and CDR2 is SVGIG (reference sequence). Trimming took 0 bases from V and 6 from J; bases not matched to a gene: 7. In nucleotides, the CDR3 is TGTGCCTGGAGTGTACTCAGCGGGAGTCTCAATGAGCAGTTCTTC. Amino acids: CAWSVLSGSLNEQFF.

V is TRBV20-1 and J is TRBJ1-5; TRBD1 might be the D (6 bases). Germline V gives CDR1 DFQATT, CDR2 SNEGSKA (reference sequence). There are 16 residues in the CDR3. Trimming left V 3 bases short and J 2 bases short, with 17 bases between. CDR3 amino acids: CSASSPGVRGNQPQHF. CDR3 DNA sequence: TGCAGTGCTAGTTCGCCAGGGGTAAGGGGCAATCAGCCCCAGCATTTT.

The sample holds a few counts of this clonotype. The chain is built from TRBV11-2 and TRBJ2-1, with 7 bases identical to TRBD1. The germline V gene has CDR1 SGHAT and CDR2 FQNNGV. With 3 bases clipped from V and 7 bases from J, the junction kept 6 bases outside the gene matches. CDR3 length equals 14 residues. The CDR3 DNA reads as TGTGCCAGCAGCTTCCCGGGACAGATAAATGAGCAGTTCTTC. This encodes CASSFPGQINEQFF.

CDR3 region: CASSPWTGQETQYF. In DNA, the CDR3 is TGTGCCAGCAGTCCCTGGACAGGCCAAGAGACCCAGTACTTC. This chain links TRBV12-3 or TRBV12-4 with TRBJ2-5; 7 positions agree with TRBD1. This CDR3 has 14 residues. The trim removed 5 bases at V and 1 base at J, leaving 4 bases unmatched.

The chain uses TRBV14 and TRBJ1-1; 11 nucleotides line up with TRBD1. This CDR3 is built from 15 residues. After removal of 3 bases from V and 12 bases from J, the junction contained 12 bases not matched to a gene. From germline, CDR1 is SGHDN and CDR2 FVKESK. The CDR3 DNA is TGTGCCAGCAGCCAGGACGAAGGACAGGGGGCCAGGTCTTTCTTT. Its translation: CASSQDEGQGARSFF.

The rearrangement joins TRBV6-2 or TRBV6-3 to TRBJ1-5, with D tentatively TRBD1 (6 bases). V lost 7 bases and J 7 bases, leaving 14 bases between the germline ends. The CDR3 consists of 13 residues. Germline-derived CDR1 and CDR2 are MNHEY and SVGEGT. As DNA, the CDR3 is TGTGCCAGCAAGGGGGGGATTGTGCAGCCCCAGCATTTT. Amino acids: CASKGGIVQPQHF.